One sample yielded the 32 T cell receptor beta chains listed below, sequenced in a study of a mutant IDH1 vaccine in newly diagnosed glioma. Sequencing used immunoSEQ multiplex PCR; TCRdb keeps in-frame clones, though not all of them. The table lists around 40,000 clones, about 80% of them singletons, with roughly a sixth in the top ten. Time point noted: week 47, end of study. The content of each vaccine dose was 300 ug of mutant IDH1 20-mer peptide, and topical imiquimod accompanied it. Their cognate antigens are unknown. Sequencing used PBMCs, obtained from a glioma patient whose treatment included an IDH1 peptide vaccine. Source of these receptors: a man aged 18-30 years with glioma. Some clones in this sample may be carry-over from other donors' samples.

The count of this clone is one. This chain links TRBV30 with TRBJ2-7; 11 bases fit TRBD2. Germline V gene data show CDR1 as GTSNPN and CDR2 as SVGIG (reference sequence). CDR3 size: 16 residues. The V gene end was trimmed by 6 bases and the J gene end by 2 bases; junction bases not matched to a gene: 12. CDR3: CACSPILAGATYEQYF. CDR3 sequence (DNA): TGTGCCTGTTCGCCGATACTAGCGGGGGCCACCTACGAGCAGTACTTC.

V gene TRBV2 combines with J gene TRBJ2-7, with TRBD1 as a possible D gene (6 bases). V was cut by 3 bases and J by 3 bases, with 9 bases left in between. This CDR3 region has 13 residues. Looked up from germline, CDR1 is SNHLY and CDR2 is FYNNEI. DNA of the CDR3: TGTGCCAGCAGTGATACAGGGTTCTACGAGCAGTACTTC. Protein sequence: CASSDTGFYEQYF.

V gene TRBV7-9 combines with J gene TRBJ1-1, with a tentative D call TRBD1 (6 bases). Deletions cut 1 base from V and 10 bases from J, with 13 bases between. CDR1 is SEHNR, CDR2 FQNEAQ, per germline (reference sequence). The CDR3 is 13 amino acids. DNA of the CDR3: TGTGCCAGCAGCTTAGTACAGGGCTTGGCAGCTTTCTTT. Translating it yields CASSLVQGLAAFF.

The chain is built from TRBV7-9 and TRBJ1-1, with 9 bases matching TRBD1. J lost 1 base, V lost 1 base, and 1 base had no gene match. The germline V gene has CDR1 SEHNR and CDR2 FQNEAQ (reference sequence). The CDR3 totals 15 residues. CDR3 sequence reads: CASSLGQGGNTEAFF. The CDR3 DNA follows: TGTGCCAGCAGCTTAGGACAGGGGGGGAACACTGAAGCTTTCTTT. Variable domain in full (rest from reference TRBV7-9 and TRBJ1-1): DTGVSQNPRHKITKRGQNVTFRCDPISEHNRLYWYRQTLGQGPEFLTYFQNEAQLEKSRLLSDRFSAERPKGSFSTLEIQRTEQGDSAMYLCASSLGQGGNTEAFFGQGTRLTVV.

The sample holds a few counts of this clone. The CDR3 sequence is CASSSWHTEAFF. CDR3 in DNA: TGTGCCAGCAGTTCGTGGCACACTGAAGCTTTCTTT. The genes are TRBV27 and TRBJ1-1, with D hard to call. V was cut by 4 bases and J by 3 bases, with 6 bases left in between. CDR3 length: 12 residues. Germline V gene sequence: CDR1 MNHEY, CDR2 SMNVEV (reference sequence).

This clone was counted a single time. CDR3 coding DNA: TGTGCCAGCAGCTTGTTGCAGGGCCCTGTTTCGACTGAAGCTTTCTTT. This encodes CASSLLQGPVSTEAFF. The V and J genes are TRBV5-6 and TRBJ1-1; D might be TRBD1 (5 bases). Germline V gene sequence: CDR1 SGHDT, CDR2 YYEEEE. V was trimmed by 1 base and J by 5 bases, leaving 18 bases between them. The CDR3 length is 16 residues. Combining the CDR3 with reference TRBV5-6 and TRBJ1-1 gives the whole variable domain DAGVTQSPTHLIKTRGQQVTLRCSPKSGHDTVSWYQQALGQGPQFIFQYYEEEERQRGNFPDRFSGHQFPNYSSELNVNALLLGDSALYLCASSLLQGPVSTEAFFGQGTRLTVV.

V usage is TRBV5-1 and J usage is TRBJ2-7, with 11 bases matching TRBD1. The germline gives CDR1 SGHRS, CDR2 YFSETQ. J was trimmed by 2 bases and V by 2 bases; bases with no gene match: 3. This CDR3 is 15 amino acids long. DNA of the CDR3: TGCGCCAGCAGCTTCGGACAGGGGGCGACCTACGAGCAGTACTTC. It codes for CASSFGQGATYEQYF.

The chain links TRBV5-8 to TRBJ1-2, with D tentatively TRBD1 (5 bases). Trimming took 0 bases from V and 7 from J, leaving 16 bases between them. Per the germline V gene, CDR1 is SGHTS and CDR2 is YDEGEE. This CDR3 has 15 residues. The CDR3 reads CASSLEPGPIRGYTF. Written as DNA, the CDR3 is TGTGCCAGCAGCTTGGAGCCGGGGCCGATCCGTGGCTACACCTTC.

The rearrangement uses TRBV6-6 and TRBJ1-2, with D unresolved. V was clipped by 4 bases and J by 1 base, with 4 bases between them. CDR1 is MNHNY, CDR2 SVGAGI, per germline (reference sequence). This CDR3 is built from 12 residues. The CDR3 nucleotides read TGTGCCAGCAGTTCGGTTAACTATGGCTACACCTTC. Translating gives CASSSVNYGYTF.

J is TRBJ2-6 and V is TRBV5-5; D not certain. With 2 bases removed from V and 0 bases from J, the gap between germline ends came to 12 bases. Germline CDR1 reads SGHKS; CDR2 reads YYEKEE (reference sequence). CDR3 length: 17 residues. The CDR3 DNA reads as TGTGCCAGCAGCTTTAGTCTTATGAGCTCTGGGGCCAACGTCCTGACTTTC. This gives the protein CASSFSLMSSGANVLTF.

DNA of the CDR3: TGTGCTAGTGGTTTGGGTCACAGGGGAGTAAACTATGGCTACACCTTC. It yields the protein CASGLGHRGVNYGYTF. The genes are TRBV12-5 and TRBJ1-2; 7 nucleotides agree with TRBD1. With 1 base clipped from V and 2 bases from J, the junction kept 7 bases outside the gene matches. The CDR3 length is 16 residues. The germline gives CDR1 LGHNT, CDR2 FRNRAP.

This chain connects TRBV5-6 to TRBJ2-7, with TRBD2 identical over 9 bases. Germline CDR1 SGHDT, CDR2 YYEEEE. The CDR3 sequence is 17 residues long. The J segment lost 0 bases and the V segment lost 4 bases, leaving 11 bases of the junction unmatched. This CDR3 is CASSPGGRGGSSYEQYF. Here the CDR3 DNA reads TGTGCCAGCAGCCCCGGGGGGCGGGGGGGATCCTCCTACGAGCAGTACTTC.

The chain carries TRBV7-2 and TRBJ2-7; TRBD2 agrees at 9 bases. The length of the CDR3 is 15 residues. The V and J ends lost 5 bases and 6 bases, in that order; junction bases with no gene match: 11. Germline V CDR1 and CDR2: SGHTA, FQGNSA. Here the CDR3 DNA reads TGTGCCAGCAGCCCCTATGTGGCGGGGGGGCTCGAGCAGTACTTC. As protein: CASSPYVAGGLEQYF. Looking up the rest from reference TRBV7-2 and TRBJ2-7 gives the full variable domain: GAGVSQSPSNKVTEKGKDVELRCDPISGHTALYWYRQSLGQGLEFLIYFQGNSAPDKSGLPSDRFSAERTGGSVSTLTIQRTQQEDSAVYLCASSPYVAGGLEQYFGPGTRLTVT.

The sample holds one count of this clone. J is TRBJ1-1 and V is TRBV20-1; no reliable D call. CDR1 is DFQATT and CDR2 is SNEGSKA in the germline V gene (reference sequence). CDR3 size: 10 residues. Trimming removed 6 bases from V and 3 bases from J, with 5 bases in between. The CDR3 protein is CSAPYTEAFF. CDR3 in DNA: TGCAGTGCCCCATACACTGAAGCTTTCTTT.

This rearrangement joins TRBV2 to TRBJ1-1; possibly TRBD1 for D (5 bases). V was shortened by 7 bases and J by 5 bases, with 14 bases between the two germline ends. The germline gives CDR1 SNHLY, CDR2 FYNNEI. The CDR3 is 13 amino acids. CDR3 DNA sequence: TGTGCCAGCACGGTCAGGGTTTTAACTGAAGCTTTCTTT. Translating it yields CASTVRVLTEAFF.

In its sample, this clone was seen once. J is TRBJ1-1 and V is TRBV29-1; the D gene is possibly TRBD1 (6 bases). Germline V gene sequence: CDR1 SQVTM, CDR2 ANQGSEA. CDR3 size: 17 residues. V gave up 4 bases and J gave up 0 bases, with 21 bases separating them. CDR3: CSVGFLSQGPMNTEAFF. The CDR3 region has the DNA TGCAGCGTTGGCTTCTTAAGTCAGGGGCCTATGAACACTGAAGCTTTCTTT.

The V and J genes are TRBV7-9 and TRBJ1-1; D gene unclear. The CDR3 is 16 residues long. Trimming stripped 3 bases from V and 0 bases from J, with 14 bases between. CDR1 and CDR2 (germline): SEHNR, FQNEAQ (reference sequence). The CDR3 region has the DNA TGTGCCAGCAGCTTTCTTCCCCGCGACCTGAACACTGAAGCTTTCTTT. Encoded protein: CASSFLPRDLNTEAFF. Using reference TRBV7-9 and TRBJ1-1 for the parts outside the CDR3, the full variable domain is DTGVSQNPRHKITKRGQNVTFRCDPISEHNRLYWYRQTLGQGPEFLTYFQNEAQLEKSRLLSDRFSAERPKGSFSTLEIQRTEQGDSAMYLCASSFLPRDLNTEAFFGQGTRLTVV.

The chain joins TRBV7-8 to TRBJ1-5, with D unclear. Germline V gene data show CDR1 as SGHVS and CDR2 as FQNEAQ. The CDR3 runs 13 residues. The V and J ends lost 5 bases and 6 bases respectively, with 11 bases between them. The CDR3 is CASSHDRAQPQHF. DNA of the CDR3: TGTGCCAGCAGCCACGACCGAGCTCAGCCCCAGCATTTT. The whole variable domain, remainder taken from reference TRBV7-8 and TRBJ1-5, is GAGVSQSPRYKVAKRGQDVALRCDPISGHVSLFWYQQALGQGPEFLTYFQNEAQLDKSGLPSDRFFAERPEGSVSTLKIQRTQQEDSAVYLCASSHDRAQPQHFGDGTRLSIL.

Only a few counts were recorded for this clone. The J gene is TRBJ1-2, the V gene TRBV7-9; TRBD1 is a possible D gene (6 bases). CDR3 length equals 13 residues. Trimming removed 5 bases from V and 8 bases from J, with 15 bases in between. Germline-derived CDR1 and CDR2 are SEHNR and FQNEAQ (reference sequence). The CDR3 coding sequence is TGTGCCAGCAGCGCGGACAGCCCCTCAGGCTACACCTTC. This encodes CASSADSPSGYTF.

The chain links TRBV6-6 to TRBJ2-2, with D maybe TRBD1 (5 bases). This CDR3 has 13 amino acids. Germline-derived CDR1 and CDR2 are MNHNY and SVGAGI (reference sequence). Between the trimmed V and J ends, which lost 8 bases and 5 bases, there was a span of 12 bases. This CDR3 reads CASFQGTTGELFF. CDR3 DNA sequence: TGTGCCAGCTTCCAGGGTACAACCGGGGAGCTGTTTTTT.

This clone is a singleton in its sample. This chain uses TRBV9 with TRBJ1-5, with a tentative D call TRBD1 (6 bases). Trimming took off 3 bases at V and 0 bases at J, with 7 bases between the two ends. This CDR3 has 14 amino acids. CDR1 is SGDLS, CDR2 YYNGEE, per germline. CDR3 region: CASSEGDSNQPQHF. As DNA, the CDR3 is TGTGCCAGCAGCGAGGGGGATAGCAATCAGCCCCAGCATTTT.

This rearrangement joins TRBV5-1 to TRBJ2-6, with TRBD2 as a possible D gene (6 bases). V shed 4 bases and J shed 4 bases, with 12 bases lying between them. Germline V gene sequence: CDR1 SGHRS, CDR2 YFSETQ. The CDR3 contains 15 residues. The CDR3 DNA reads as TGCGCCAGCAGCGTAGGAGGGTCGGGGGCCAACGTCCTGACTTTC. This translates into CASSVGGSGANVLTF.

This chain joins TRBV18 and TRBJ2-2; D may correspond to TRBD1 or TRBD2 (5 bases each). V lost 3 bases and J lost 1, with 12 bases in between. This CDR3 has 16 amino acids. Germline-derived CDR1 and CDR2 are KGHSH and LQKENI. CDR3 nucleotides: TGTGCCAGCTCACCTCGGGACGGGCTGAACACCGGGGAGCTGTTTTTT. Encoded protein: CASSPRDGLNTGELFF.

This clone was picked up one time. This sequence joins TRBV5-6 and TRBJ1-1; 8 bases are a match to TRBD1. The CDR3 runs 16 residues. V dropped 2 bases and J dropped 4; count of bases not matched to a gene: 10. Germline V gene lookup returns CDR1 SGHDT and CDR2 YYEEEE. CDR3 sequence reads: CASSFFDRGGGTEAFF. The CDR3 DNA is TGTGCCAGCAGCTTCTTCGACAGGGGCGGTGGCACTGAAGCTTTCTTT.

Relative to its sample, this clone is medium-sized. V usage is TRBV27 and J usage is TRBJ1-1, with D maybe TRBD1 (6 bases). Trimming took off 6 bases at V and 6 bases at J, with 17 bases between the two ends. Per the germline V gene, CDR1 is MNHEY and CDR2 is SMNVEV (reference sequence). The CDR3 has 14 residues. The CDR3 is CASSLFEGGPEAFF. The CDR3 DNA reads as TGTGCCAGCAGCCTCTTTGAGGGGGGGCCTGAAGCTTTCTTT.

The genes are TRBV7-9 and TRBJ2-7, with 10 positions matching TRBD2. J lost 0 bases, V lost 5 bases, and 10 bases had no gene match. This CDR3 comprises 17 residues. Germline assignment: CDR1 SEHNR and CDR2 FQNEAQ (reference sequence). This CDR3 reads CASSPSGRGPSSYEQYF. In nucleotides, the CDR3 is TGTGCCAGCAGCCCGAGCGGGAGGGGTCCTTCCTCCTACGAGCAGTACTTC. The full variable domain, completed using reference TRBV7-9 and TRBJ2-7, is DTGVSQNPRHKITKRGQNVTFRCDPISEHNRLYWYRQTLGQGPEFLTYFQNEAQLEKSRLLSDRFSAERPKGSFSTLEIQRTEQGDSAMYLCASSPSGRGPSSYEQYFGPGTRLTVT.

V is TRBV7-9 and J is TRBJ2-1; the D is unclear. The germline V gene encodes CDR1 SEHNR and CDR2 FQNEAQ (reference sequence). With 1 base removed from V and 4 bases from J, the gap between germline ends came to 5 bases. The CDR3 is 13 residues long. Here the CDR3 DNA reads TGTGCCAGCAGCTTAGATCCTTACAATGAGCAGTTCTTC. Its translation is CASSLDPYNEQFF.

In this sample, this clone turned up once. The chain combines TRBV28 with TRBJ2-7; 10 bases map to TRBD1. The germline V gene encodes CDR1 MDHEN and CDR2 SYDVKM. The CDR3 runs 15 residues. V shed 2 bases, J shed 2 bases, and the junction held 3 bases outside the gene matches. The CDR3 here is CASSLGDRGTYEQYF. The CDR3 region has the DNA TGTGCCAGCAGTTTAGGGGACAGGGGCACCTACGAGCAGTACTTC.

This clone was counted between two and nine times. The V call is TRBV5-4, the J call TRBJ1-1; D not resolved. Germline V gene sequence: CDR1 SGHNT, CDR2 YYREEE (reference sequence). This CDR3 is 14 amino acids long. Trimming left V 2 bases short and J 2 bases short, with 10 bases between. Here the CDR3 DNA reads TGTGCCAGCAGCTTCGGGTCCCTCAACACTGAAGCTTTCTTT. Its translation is CASSFGSLNTEAFF.

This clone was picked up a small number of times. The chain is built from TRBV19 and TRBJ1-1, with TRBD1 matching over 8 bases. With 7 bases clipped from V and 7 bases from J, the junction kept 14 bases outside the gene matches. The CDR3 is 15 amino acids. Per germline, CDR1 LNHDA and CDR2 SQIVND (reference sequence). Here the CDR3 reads CASTSVGQGAGEAFF. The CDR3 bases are TGTGCCAGTACCTCAGTCGGACAGGGAGCCGGTGAAGCTTTCTTT.

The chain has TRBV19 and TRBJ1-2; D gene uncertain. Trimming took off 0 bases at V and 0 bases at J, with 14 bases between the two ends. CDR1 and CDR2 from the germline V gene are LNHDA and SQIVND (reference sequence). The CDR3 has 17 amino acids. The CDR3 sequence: CASSIDVLPATNYGYTF. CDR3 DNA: TGTGCCAGTAGTATAGATGTCCTTCCAGCTACTAACTATGGCTACACCTTC. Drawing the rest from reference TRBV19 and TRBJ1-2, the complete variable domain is DGGITQSPKYLFRKEGQNVTLSCEQNLNHDAMYWYRQDPGQGLRLIYYSQIVNDFQKGDIAEGYSVSREKKESFPLTVTSAQKNPTAFYLCASSIDVLPATNYGYTFGSGTRLTVV.

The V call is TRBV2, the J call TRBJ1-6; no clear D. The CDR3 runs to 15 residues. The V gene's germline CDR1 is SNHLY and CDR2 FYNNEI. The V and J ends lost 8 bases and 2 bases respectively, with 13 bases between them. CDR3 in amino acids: CASGGAATYNSPLHF. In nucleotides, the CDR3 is TGTGCCAGCGGAGGCGCGGCAACCTATAATTCACCCCTCCACTTT. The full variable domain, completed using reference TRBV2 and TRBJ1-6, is EPEVTQTPSHQVTQMGQEVILRCVPISNHLYFYWYRQILGQKVEFLVSFYNNEISEKSEIFDDQFSVERPDGSNFTLKIRSTKLEDSAMYFCASGGAATYNSPLHFGNGTRLTVT.